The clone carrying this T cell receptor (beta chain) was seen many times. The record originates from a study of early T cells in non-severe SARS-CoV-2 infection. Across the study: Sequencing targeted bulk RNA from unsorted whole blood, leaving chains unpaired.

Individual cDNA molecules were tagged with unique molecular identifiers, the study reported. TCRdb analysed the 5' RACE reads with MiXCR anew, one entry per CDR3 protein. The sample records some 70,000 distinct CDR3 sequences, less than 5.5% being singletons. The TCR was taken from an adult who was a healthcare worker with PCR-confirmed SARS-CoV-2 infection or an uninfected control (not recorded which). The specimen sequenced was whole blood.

CDR3 in amino acids: CASSLAPTSGERDTQYF. CDR3 nucleotides: TGTGCCAGCAGCTTAGCCCCGACTAGCGGGGAAAGAGATACGCAGTATTTT. J is TRBJ2-3 and V is TRBV7-8; 11 bases line up with TRBD2. The CDR3 has 17 residues. The ends lost 0 bases at V and 5 bases at J; junction bases unmatched: 7. Germline CDR1 and CDR2: SGHVS and FQNEAQ.